This TCR beta chain was found in a study of OX40 agonist ivuxolimab in advanced cancers. Study-level findings and limits: Normalized T-cell clonal expansion was also low in a subset of nonresponders.

Remarks on this clone: Its antigen is undetermined.

The data were produced by immunoSEQ multiplex PCR, yet TCRdb's version contains in-frame clones alone and is incomplete. Among more than 13,000 clones, about 88% were seen once, and the ten largest hold roughly two thirds. Source: CD4+ or CD8+ T cells sorted from blood, taken in a trial of the OX40 agonist ivuxolimab. This receptor was identified in an adult with an advanced solid tumor such as melanoma, head and neck, liver or kidney cancer.

The CDR3 sequence: CASSEMVGSRRGRRAEAFF. The CDR3 coding sequence is TGTGCCAGCAGTGAAATGGTGGGGTCACGCAGGGGTCGAAGGGCTGAAGCTTTCTTT. The rearrangement links TRBV2 to TRBJ1-1; the D gene is possibly TRBD1 (6 bases). The CDR3 contains 19 residues. Germline V gene data show CDR1 as SNHLY and CDR2 as FYNNEI. The ends were cut back, 2 bases at V and 6 bases at J, with 28 bases in the middle.